What follows are 12 T cell receptor beta chains derived from one specimen sequenced in a study of CD8 T cells in ankylosing spondylitis. Study-level findings and limits: What seemed typical of ankylosing spondylitis blood was a TCR beta motif built from about eight highly homologous variants.

TCRdb reprocessed the 5' RACE reads with MiXCR, giving one entry per CDR3 protein. The sample consists of 500,000 or so distinct CDR3 sequences, about 5% of them appearing once. For these TCRs, the target antigens are not known. The sequencing input was blood, either unsorted or a sorted T cell fraction (not recorded which). The receptors were sampled from a male donor with ankylosing spondylitis.

This clonotype occurred many times. The V gene is TRBV28, the J gene TRBJ2-1; D may be TRBD1 (6 bases). This CDR3 is 12 amino acids long. Per the germline V gene, CDR1 is MDHEN and CDR2 is SYDVKM. With 10 bases removed from V and 10 bases from J, the gap between germline ends came to 17 bases. CDR3 protein: CATTPNREEQFF. Written as DNA, the CDR3 is TGTGCCACCACCCCGAACAGGGAAGAGCAGTTCTTC.

There are many counts of this clonotype. The chain carries TRBV6-5 and TRBJ1-4; D possibly corresponds to TRBD1 (5 bases). The CDR3 consists of 14 residues. V was cut by 4 bases and J by 7 bases, with 13 bases left in between. The germline V gene encodes CDR1 MNHEY and CDR2 SVGAGI. CDR3 region: CASSSGTPLEKLFF. The CDR3 DNA follows: TGTGCCAGCAGTTCCGGGACTCCCCTTGAAAAACTGTTTTTT.

This clonotype was observed many times. The chain employs TRBV29-1 and TRBJ2-1; tentative D call: TRBD1 (5 bases). The V gene lost 2 bases and the J gene lost 4 bases, with 18 bases spanning the gap. The CDR3 has 16 residues. Germline loops: CDR1 SQVTM, CDR2 ANQGSEA. The CDR3 reads CSVERGFADTYNEQFF. The CDR3 nucleotides are TGCAGCGTTGAAAGGGGCTTTGCGGATACATACAATGAGCAGTTCTTC.

This clonotype was seen more than once but under ten times. The chain uses TRBV6-6 and TRBJ2-7, with D perhaps TRBD1 (5 bases). The CDR3 loop spans 13 amino acids. V was trimmed by 7 bases and J by 0 bases, leaving 10 bases between them. Germline values: CDR1 MNHNY, CDR2 SVGAGI (reference sequence). CDR3 nucleotide sequence: TGTGCCAGCATGTTGGGGCGCTCCTACGAGCAGTACTTC. It encodes CASMLGRSYEQYF.

Ten or more counts support this clonotype. The V call is TRBV4-1, the J call TRBJ2-1; 7 positions match TRBD2. The germline V gene has CDR1 MGHRA and CDR2 YSYEKL. This CDR3 spans 17 amino acids. V lost 2 bases, J lost 5 bases, and 12 bases stayed unmatched. The CDR3, as DNA: TGCGCCAGCAGCCAATACGAGACGGGAGGAGGACACAATGAGCAGTTCTTC. Translation gives CASSQYETGGGHNEQFF.

This clonotype was detected many times. The rearrangement joins TRBV12-3 or TRBV12-4 to TRBJ1-1; D is possibly TRBD1 (5 bases). The CDR3 consists of 13 residues. V lost 7 bases, J lost 4 bases, and 13 bases lay in between. As DNA, the CDR3 is TGTGCCAGCACCCCGAAAGGGGTCACTGAAGCTTTCTTT. It codes for CASTPKGVTEAFF.

This clonotype was picked up many times. The chain links TRBV5-1 to TRBJ1-5; 8 bases agree with TRBD1. The V gene's germline CDR1 is SGHRS and CDR2 YFSETQ. The V segment lost 4 bases and the J segment 5 bases; nucleotides outside the gene matches: 8. The CDR3 runs to 15 residues. The CDR3 protein is CASSASTGGYQPQHF. As DNA, the CDR3 is TGCGCCAGCAGCGCCTCAACAGGGGGTTATCAGCCCCAGCATTTT.

This clonotype showed up many times. The chain carries TRBV20-1 and TRBJ1-6; tentatively, D is TRBD1 (6 bases). V lost 5 bases, J lost 4 bases, and 12 bases lay in between. CDR3 length equals 14 residues. The germline V gene encodes CDR1 DFQATT and CDR2 SNEGSKA (reference sequence). The CDR3 region is CSAHPGEYNSPLHF. CDR3 DNA: TGCAGTGCTCACCCAGGGGAGTATAATTCACCCCTCCACTTT.

The chain uses TRBV6-2 or TRBV6-3 and TRBJ2-7; maybe TRBD2 (5 bases). Trimming pared 0 bases from V and 0 bases from J, leaving 12 bases between. Germline loops: CDR1 MNHEY, CDR2 SVGEGT. This CDR3 region has 16 residues. This CDR3 is CASSYSIGGLSYEQYF. The CDR3, as DNA: TGTGCCAGCAGTTACTCGATAGGCGGACTCTCCTACGAGCAGTACTTC.

This clonotype came up many times. V and J are TRBV6-2 or TRBV6-3 and TRBJ2-7; no reliable D call. Between the trimmed V and J ends, which lost 2 bases and 3 bases, there was a span of 11 bases. There are 14 residues in the CDR3. Germline V gene data show CDR1 as MNHEY and CDR2 as SVGEGT. The CDR3 nucleotides read TGTGCCAGCAGTTACGGATTCGTCCTCTACGAGCAGTACTTC. Translated, it gives CASSYGFVLYEQYF.

This clonotype was observed many times. This chain connects TRBV20-1 to TRBJ2-5, with 9 bases matching TRBD2. The trim removed 3 bases at V and 5 bases at J, leaving 10 bases unmatched. CDR3 size: 15 residues. Germline CDR1 and CDR2: DFQATT and SNEGSKA (reference sequence). The DNA of the CDR3 is TGCAGTGCTAGGACGCCGGGACTAGCCCAGGAGACCCAGTACTTC. Its protein is CSARTPGLAQETQYF.

This clonotype was seen ten or more times. The gene calls are TRBV4-1 and TRBJ1-4; a weak D match, TRBD1 (6 bases). CDR1 is MGHRA, CDR2 YSYEKL, per germline. V was trimmed by 4 bases and J by 7 bases, leaving 19 bases between them. This CDR3 spans 16 amino acids. The CDR3 sequence: CASSPLGRGLFEKLFF. The CDR3 DNA is TGCGCCAGCAGCCCGCTAGGACGGGGGCTGTTTGAAAAACTGTTTTTT.